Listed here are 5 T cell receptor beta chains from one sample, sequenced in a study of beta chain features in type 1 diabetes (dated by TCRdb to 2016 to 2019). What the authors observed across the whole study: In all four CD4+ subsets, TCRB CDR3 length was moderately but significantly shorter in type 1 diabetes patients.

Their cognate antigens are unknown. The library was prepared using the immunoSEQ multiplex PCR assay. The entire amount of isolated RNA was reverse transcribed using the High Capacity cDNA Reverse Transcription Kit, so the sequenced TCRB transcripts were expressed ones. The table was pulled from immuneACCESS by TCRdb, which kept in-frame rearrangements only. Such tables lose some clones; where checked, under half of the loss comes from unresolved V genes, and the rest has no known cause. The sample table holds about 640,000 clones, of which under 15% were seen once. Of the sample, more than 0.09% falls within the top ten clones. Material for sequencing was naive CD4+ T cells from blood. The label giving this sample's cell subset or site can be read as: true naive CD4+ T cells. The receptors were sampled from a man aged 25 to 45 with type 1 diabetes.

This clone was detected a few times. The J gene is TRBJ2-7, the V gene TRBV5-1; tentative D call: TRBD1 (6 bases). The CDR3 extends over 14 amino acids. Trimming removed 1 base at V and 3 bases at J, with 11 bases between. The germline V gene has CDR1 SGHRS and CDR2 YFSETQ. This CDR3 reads CASSLSGDHYEQYF. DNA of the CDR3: TGCGCCAGCAGCTTGTCAGGGGACCACTACGAGCAGTACTTC. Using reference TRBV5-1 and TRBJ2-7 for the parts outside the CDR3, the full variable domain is KAGVTQTPRYLIKTRGQQVTLSCSPISGHRSVSWYQQTPGQGLQFLFEYFSETQRNKGNFPGRFSGRQFSNSRSEMNVSTLELGDSALYLCASSLSGDHYEQYFGPGTRLTVT.

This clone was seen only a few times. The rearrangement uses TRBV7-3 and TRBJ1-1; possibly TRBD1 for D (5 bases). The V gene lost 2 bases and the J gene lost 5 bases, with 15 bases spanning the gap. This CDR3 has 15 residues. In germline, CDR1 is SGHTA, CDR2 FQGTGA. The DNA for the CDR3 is TGTGCCAGCAGCTTAGCCGGGACCCCGGGGACTGAAGCTTTCTTT. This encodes CASSLAGTPGTEAFF.

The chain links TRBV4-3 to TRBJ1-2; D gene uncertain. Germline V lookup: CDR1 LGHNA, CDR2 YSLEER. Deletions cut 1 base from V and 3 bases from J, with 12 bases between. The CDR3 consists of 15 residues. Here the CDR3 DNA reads TGCGCCAGCAGCCAAGGCTGGCAGAGATACTATGGCTACACCTTC. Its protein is CASSQGWQRYYGYTF.

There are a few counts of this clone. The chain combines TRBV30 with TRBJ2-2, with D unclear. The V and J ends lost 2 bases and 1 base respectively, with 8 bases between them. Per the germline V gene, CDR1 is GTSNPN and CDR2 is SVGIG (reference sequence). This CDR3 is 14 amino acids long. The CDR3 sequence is CAWSWQVNTGELFF. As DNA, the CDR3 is TGTGCCTGGAGTTGGCAGGTGAACACCGGGGAGCTGTTTTTT.

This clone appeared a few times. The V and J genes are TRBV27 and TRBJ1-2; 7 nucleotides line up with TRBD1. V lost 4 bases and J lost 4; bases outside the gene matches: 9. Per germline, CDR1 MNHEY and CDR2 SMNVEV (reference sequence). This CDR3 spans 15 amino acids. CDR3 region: CASSSPQTGSYGYTF. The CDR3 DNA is TGTGCCAGCAGTTCACCACAGACAGGGTCCTATGGCTACACCTTC.